This entry describes one T cell receptor (beta chain). What antigen it recognizes has not been identified. No much larger clone is present one base from it, and per-base qualities are unavailable. This sample stems from a study of T cell responses to AZD1222 COVID-19 vaccine (dated by TCRdb to the early 2020s). Study-wide context: Because spike-specific TCR depth and breadth did not differ between the two schedules, AZD1222 recipients who got a second dose at roughly 4 weeks were pooled with those who got a second dose at roughly 12 weeks. A total of over 230 trial participants underwent TCR sequencing, of whom some 210 received two doses of AZD1222 and some 25 received two doses of the MenACWY control vaccine. Trial participants were enrolled by age into subgroups of 18-55, 56-69 and 70-plus years, and about 150, 27 and 61 TCR-sequenced participants, respectively, were included in these subgroups. Results and caveats for the whole study, not just this receptor: In the small 56-69-year group, the increase in depth fell short of significance, most likely because of low power. CD4 TCRs associated with the vaccine covered the entire spike protein, and the dominant responses were in regions 160-218 and 743-854. Epitopes outside the regions mutated in the B.1.351 and B.1.1.7 variants were reportedly recognized by nearly half of the unique spike-specific TCRs. After two AZD1222 doses, both the breadth and the depth of spike-specific TCRs were significantly higher than at day 0 and than in MenACWY recipients. Conclusions about previously exposed vaccinees are limited, since just a handful of AZD1222 recipients were seropositive for SARS-CoV-2 at baseline. Most participants were white British and females outnumbered males, and the authors suggested that clonal diversity may have been underestimated. No day 14 peak-response samples were available, so repertoires were characterized only after the peak T cell response.

The junction shows trimming of 5 bases on V and 4 bases on J, plus 11 bases between the germline ends. The CDR3 goes from the cysteine to the phenylalanine over 13 residues. The DNA shown is the 39-base CDR3, in frame from base 1. The germline V gene (reference sequence) gives CDR1 as SEHNR and CDR2 as FQNEAQ. This specimen's time point label, interpreted: baseline before first vaccination. Samples from vaccinated people were obtained from the UK trials COV001 and COV002, which included a single-blind randomized controlled phase 2/3 trial of AZD1222 (ChAdOx1 nCoV-19) in healthy adults. For TCRbeta chain sequencing, PBMC samples from trial participants were taken at day 0 and at day 28 after the second dose. The CDR3 regions of human TCRbeta chains were subjected to immunosequencing. The authors' analysis ran thus. Repertoire TCRs were matched against a reference library of SARS-CoV-2-specific TCRs generated with the MIRA antigen-specificity platform. Breadth was defined as the fraction of unique TCRs that were SARS-CoV-2-associated. Depth was defined as the fraction of total T cells that were SARS-CoV-2-associated. Using the MIRA data, each spike-specific TCR was assigned both to the spike region to which the TCR was reactive and to a CD4 or CD8 class. Log10-transformed breadth and depth values were compared by one-way ANOVA with Sidak's multiple comparisons tests. What TCRdb holds here is the immuneACCESS table cut down to in-frame rearrangements. Part of the clones is not present; checked against another copy, under half of the missing clones reflect an unresolved V gene, and the others are unexplained. That table furnishes V, J and clone size, whereas the DNA furnished D and trimming. In all, the sample holds some 140,000 clones, and roughly 90% of those were seen once. The top ten clones comprise 1.5% to 2% of the sample.

The sequence links TRBV7-9 to TRBJ1-2; D gene: possibly TRBD1, on 5 matching bases. The sequence was obtained from an adult in good health. Material: peripheral blood, obtained on day 0 of AZD1222 vaccination. CDR3 loop: CASSATGSYGYTF. The sequenced DNA is TGTGCCAGCAGCGCTACAGGCTCCTATGGCTACACCTTC.